This is a list of T cell receptor beta chains from one sample in a study of T-cell memory formation after mild COVID-19. TCRdb used MiXCR to reprocess the 5' RACE reads, holding one entry per CDR3 protein. The table has about 350,000 distinct CDR3 sequences, roughly an eighth seen once. The sequencing sample was made of PBMCs or a T cell subset sorted from them (not recorded which). The receptors originated from a man aged 18 to 29 who had mild COVID-19 (a few samples of this study predate the infection). Cell type and time point are not known. Each CDR3 is given with its conserved first and last residue. A D gene is named only where the DNA matches it firmly. Size is stated for part of the rows, as once, few or many counts, or as a class when the clone is expanded.

V gene,D gene,CDR3 length,clone size,J gene,CDR3 protein,CDR3 DNA
TRBV2,NA,13,many,TRBJ2-1,CASRETVNNEQFF,TGTGCCAGCAGAGAGACAGTTAACAATGAGCAGTTCTTC
TRBV20-1,TRBD2,13,NA,TRBJ2-7,CSLARLAGYEQYF,TGCAGTCTGGCGAGGCTAGCGGGGTACGAGCAGTACTTC
TRBV5-1,NA,14,few,TRBJ1-2,CASSAAFGGYGYTF,TGCGCCAGCAGCGCGGCCTTTGGGGGCTATGGCTACACCTTC
TRBV5-1,NA,13,few,TRBJ2-1,CASRPIGGNEQFF,TGCGCCAGCAGGCCTATAGGGGGCAATGAGCAGTTCTTC
TRBV5-1,NA,15,many,TRBJ2-1,CASSPDLSAYNEQFF,TGCGCCAGCAGCCCGGACTTGAGCGCCTACAATGAGCAGTTCTTC
TRBV6-2/TRBV6-3,TRBD2,16,NA,TRBJ2-7,CASSYLLLAGTYEQYF,TGTGCCAGCAGTTACCTCTTACTAGCGGGGACCTACGAGCAGTACTTC
TRBV20-1,TRBD1,13,NA,TRBJ2-7,CSARRQGAGEQYF,TGCAGTGCTAGAAGACAGGGGGCAGGGGAGCAGTACTTC
TRBV20-1,TRBD2,19,many,TRBJ2-1,CSARDLNPSGGSSYNEQFF,TGCAGTGCTAGAGATCTAAACCCTAGCGGGGGTTCGTCCTACAATGAGCAGTTCTTC
TRBV20-1,NA,13,few,TRBJ1-2,CSAWDGGSYGYTF,TGCAGTGCGTGGGACGGAGGTAGCTATGGCTACACCTTC
TRBV7-9,NA,17,many,TRBJ2-7,CASSSSFLTATGYEQYF,TGTGCCAGCAGCTCCAGTTTCCTCACCGCGACGGGATACGAGCAGTACTTC
TRBV19,NA,13,NA,TRBJ2-3,CASSQRAEDTQYF,TGTGCCAGTAGTCAGCGAGCGGAAGATACGCAGTATTTT
TRBV11-2,NA,14,NA,TRBJ1-1,CASSLALGYTEAFF,TGTGCCAGCAGCTTAGCCCTAGGGTACACTGAAGCTTTCTTT
TRBV7-2,NA,14,few,TRBJ1-5,CASSTTNSNQPQHF,TGTGCCAGCAGCACGACAAATAGCAATCAGCCCCAGCATTTT
TRBV12-3/TRBV12-4,TRBD1,13,many,TRBJ1-6,CASSFDRGSPLHF,TGTGCCAGCAGTTTTGACAGGGGGTCACCCCTCCACTTT
TRBV12-3/TRBV12-4,NA,12,few,TRBJ2-4,CASSLAKNIQYF,TGTGCCAGCAGCCTAGCCAAAAACATTCAGTACTTC
TRBV7-2,NA,15,many,TRBJ2-3,CASSSHRALPDTQYF,TGTGCCAGCAGCTCCCACCGGGCCCTCCCAGATACGCAGTATTTT
TRBV6-5,NA,13,NA,TRBJ1-1,CASRRTGYTEAFF,TGTGCCAGCAGACGAACAGGGTACACTGAAGCTTTCTTT
TRBV6-5,NA,13,many,TRBJ2-5,CASTPGGSETQYF,TGTGCCAGCACTCCTGGGGGATCGGAGACCCAGTACTTC
TRBV5-1,NA,13,NA,TRBJ2-3,CASSSQGRDTQYF,TGCGCCAGCAGCTCACAGGGGAGGGATACGCAGTATTTT
TRBV3-1,TRBD1,13,NA,TRBJ2-7,CASSGTGPYEQYF,TGTGCCAGCAGCGGGACAGGGCCATACGAGCAGTACTTC
TRBV5-1,TRBD2,15,many,TRBJ2-1,CASSLGLAAYNEQFF,TGCGCCAGCAGCTTGGGACTAGCGGCGTACAATGAGCAGTTCTTC
TRBV20-1,NA,16,many,TRBJ2-7,CSARDHGELGSYEQYF,TGCAGTGCTAGAGATCATGGGGAGTTGGGGTCCTACGAGCAGTACTTC
TRBV5-1,TRBD1,15,NA,TRBJ1-2,CASSQDDREIYGYTF,TGCGCCAGCAGCCAAGATGACAGGGAGATCTATGGCTACACCTTC
TRBV6-2/TRBV6-3,NA,15,few,TRBJ2-3,CASTPGVVGTDTQYF,TGTGCCAGCACCCCCGGGGTCGTCGGCACAGATACGCAGTATTTT
TRBV7-9,NA,17,few,TRBJ2-5,CASSLGGEPLVLETQYF,TGTGCCAGCAGCTTAGGAGGAGAGCCCCTCGTTTTAGAGACCCAGTACTTC
TRBV4-3,NA,15,NA,TRBJ1-1,CASSQDRVGGTEAFF,TGCGCCAGCAGCCAAGACAGGGTAGGGGGGACTGAAGCTTTCTTT
TRBV25-1,NA,13,NA,TRBJ1-6,CASSEPAYSPLHF,TGTGCCAGCAGTGAGCCCGCTTATTCACCCCTCCACTTT
TRBV10-3,NA,14,many,TRBJ1-2,CAISAAGTTYGYTF,TGTGCCATCAGTGCGGCAGGGACGACCTATGGCTACACCTTC
TRBV20-1,NA,12,few,TRBJ1-1,CSARDVGTEAFF,TGCAGTGCTAGAGACGTAGGCACTGAAGCTTTCTTT
TRBV5-5,TRBD1,16,few,TRBJ2-3,CASSFPGQGFGDTQYF,TGTGCCAGCAGCTTCCCCGGACAGGGATTTGGAGATACGCAGTATTTT
TRBV15,NA,14,few,TRBJ2-3,CATSRETSTDTQYF,TGTGCCACCAGCAGAGAAACTAGCACAGATACGCAGTATTTT
TRBV5-1,TRBD1,13,few,TRBJ2-7,CASSLPGGSEQYF,TGCGCCAGCAGCTTGCCAGGGGGTAGCGAGCAGTACTTC
TRBV3-1,NA,14,few,TRBJ1-6,CASSQEGGLGSLHF,TGTGCCAGCAGCCAAGAAGGGGGACTAGGATCCCTCCACTTT
TRBV28,NA,13,few,TRBJ1-6,CASMGYEGSPLHF,TGTGCCAGCATGGGATACGAGGGCTCACCCCTCCACTTT
TRBV6-6,NA,12,many,TRBJ2-7,CASSYVGGEQYF,TGTGCCAGCAGTTACGTTGGAGGCGAGCAGTACTTC
TRBV7-2,TRBD1,18,NA,TRBJ2-3,CASSFINWRQGRTDTQYF,TGTGCCAGCAGCTTTATTAACTGGAGACAGGGGCGCACAGATACGCAGTATTTT
TRBV13,NA,16,few,TRBJ1-2,CASSVGIGTAYYGYTF,TGTGCCAGCAGCGTAGGTATTGGTACGGCTTACTATGGCTACACCTTC
TRBV20-1,TRBD1,19,few,TRBJ2-5,CSARPPPGQANLNRETQYF,TGCAGTGCTCGACCCCCACCGGGACAGGCCAACCTCAATCGGGAGACCCAGTACTTC
TRBV4-1,NA,14,NA,TRBJ2-4,CASSPHIAKNIQYF,TGCGCCAGCAGCCCACACATAGCCAAAAACATTCAGTACTTC
TRBV12-3/TRBV12-4,NA,14,many,TRBJ1-1,CASSPTGLGTEAFF,TGTGCCAGCAGTCCTACAGGGTTGGGGACTGAAGCTTTCTTT
TRBV18,NA,16,NA,TRBJ2-1,CASSTSRGSSYNEQFF,TGTGCCAGCTCAACCTCCCGGGGGAGCTCCTACAATGAGCAGTTCTTC
TRBV4-1,NA,15,NA,TRBJ1-6,CASSQVGAGDSPLHF,TGCGCCAGCAGCCAAGTAGGGGCTGGTGATTCACCCCTCCACTTT